The present T cell receptor (beta chain) was sequenced within a study of blood T cell repertoires in COVID-19. Turning to the study itself: Both acute and convalescent COVID-19 samples were obtained from the United States, Italy and Spain. The analysed material was cDNA or gDNA that came from T cells, B-cell-depleted T cells, or PBMCs.

TCRdb's copy holds only in-frame clones and misses some; the assay was immunoSEQ multiplex PCR. The sample lists a few hundred thousand clones, approximately 90% occurring once. The CDR3 is 16 residues long. The junction had 11 bases not matched to a gene; V was cut back by 3 bases and J by 5 bases. From germline, CDR1 is KGHDR and CDR2 SFDVKD. The study counted Cohort 3 donors as recovered given two negative PCRs, clearance, or symptom resolution. The source is a woman aged 55-70 years who had recovered from COVID-19. The chain recombines TRBV24-1 with TRBJ1-2; 7 nucleotides line up with TRBD1. Specimen: PBMCs or T cells enriched from blood (not recorded which). The CDR3 spells CATSDPARTGRYGYTF. The CDR3, as DNA: TGTGCCACCAGTGATCCGGCCAGGACAGGAAGATATGGCTACACCTTC.